This T cell receptor (beta chain) was recovered during a study of T cell responses to AZD1222 COVID-19 vaccine. Study-level points and caveats: Spike-specific TCR repertoires showed rising breadth and depth after two AZD1222 doses. Of the AZD1222 recipients, only 5 to 7 were seropositive at baseline. The CD4 TCRs associated with vaccination extended across spike and predominated at 160-218 and 743-854.

The analysis combined second doses at about 4 or about 12 weeks. Per germline, CDR1 ENHRY and CDR2 SYGVKD. V lost 4 bases to trimming and J lost 4 bases, with 13 bases between them. The CDR3 extends over 14 amino acids. Profiling relied on immunoSEQ multiplex PCR, and the TCRdb table lists in-frame clones only, not all of them. The sample consists of about 160,000 clones, roughly 94% of them appearing once. This clone was seen just once. The target antigen is unknown. The gene calls are TRBV10-3 and TRBJ1-2; tentative D call: TRBD1 (5 bases). The sample was peripheral blood, taken 28 days after the second AZD1222 dose. The clonotype was recovered from an adult who received the AZD1222 COVID-19 vaccine. CDR3 in amino acids: CAISGPDTFYGYTF. CDR3 bases: TGTGCCATCAGTGGCCCGGACACCTTCTATGGCTACACCTTC.